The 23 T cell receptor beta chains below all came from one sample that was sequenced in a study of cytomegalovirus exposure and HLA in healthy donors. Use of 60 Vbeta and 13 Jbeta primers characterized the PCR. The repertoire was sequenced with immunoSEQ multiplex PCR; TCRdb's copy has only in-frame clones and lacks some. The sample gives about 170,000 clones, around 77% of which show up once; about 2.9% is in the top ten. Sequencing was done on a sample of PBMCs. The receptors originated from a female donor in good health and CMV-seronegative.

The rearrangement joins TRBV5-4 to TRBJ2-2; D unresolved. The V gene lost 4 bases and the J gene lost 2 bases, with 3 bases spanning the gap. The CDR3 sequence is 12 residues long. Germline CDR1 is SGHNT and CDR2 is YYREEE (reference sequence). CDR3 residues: CASSLNTGELFF. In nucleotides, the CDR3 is TGTGCCAGCAGCCTTAACACCGGGGAGCTGTTTTTT.

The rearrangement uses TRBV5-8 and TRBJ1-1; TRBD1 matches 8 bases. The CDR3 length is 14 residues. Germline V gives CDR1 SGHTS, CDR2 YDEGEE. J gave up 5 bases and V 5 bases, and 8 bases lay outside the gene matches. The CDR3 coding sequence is TGTGCCAGCAGATTTGACAGGGGATTGACTGAAGCTTTCTTT. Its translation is CASRFDRGLTEAFF.

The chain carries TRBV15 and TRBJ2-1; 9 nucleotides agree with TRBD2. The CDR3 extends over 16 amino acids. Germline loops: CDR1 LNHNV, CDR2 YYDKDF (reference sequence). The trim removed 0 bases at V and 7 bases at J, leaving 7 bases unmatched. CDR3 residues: CATSRDSAGGWNEQFF. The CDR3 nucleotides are TGTGCCACCAGCAGAGATAGCGCGGGAGGGTGGAATGAGCAGTTCTTC. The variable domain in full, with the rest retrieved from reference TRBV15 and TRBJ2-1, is DAMVIQNPRYQVTQFGKPVTLSCSQTLNHNVMYWYQQKSSQAPKLLFHYYDKDFNNEADTPDNFQSRRPNTSFCFLDIRSPGLGDTAMYLCATSRDSAGGWNEQFFGPGTRLTVL.

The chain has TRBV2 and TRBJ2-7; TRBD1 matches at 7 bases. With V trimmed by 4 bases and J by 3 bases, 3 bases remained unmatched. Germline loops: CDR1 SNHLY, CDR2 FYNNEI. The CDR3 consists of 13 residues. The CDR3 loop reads CASSVGQVYEQYF. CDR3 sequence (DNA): TGTGCCAGCAGTGTTGGACAGGTCTACGAGCAGTACTTC.

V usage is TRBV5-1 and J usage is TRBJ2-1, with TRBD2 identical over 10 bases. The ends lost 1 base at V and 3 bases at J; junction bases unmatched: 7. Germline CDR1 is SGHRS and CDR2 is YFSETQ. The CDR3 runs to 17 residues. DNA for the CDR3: TGCGCCAGCAGCTTGTGGGCTAGCGGGGGTAACTACAATGAGCAGTTCTTC. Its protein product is CASSLWASGGNYNEQFF.

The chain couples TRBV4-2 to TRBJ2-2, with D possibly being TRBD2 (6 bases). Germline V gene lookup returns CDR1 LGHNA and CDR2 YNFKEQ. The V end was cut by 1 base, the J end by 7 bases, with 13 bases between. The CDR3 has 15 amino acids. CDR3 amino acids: CASSQVGGEIGELFF. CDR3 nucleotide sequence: TGTGCCAGCAGCCAAGTGGGGGGAGAAATCGGGGAGCTGTTTTTT.

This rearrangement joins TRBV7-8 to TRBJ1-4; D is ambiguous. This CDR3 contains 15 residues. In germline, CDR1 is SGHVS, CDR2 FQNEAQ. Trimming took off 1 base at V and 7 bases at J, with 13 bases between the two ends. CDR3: CASSLDSLGGEKLFF. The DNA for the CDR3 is TGTGCCAGCAGCTTAGACAGTTTGGGAGGTGAAAAACTGTTTTTT. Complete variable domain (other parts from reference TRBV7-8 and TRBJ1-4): GAGVSQSPRYKVAKRGQDVALRCDPISGHVSLFWYQQALGQGPEFLTYFQNEAQLDKSGLPSDRFFAERPEGSVSTLKIQRTQQEDSAVYLCASSLDSLGGEKLFFGSGTQLSVL.

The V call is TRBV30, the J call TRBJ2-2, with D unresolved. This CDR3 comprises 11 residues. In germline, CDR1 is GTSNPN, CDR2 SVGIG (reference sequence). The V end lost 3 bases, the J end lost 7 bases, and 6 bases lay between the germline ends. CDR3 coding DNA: TGTGCCTGGAGCCTTCTCGGGGAGCTGTTTTTT. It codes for CAWSLLGELFF. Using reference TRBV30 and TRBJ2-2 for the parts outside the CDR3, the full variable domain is SQTIHQWPATLVQPVGSPLSLECTVEGTSNPNLYWYRQAAGRGLQLLFYSVGIGQISSEVPQNLSASRPQDRQFILSSKKLLLSDSGFYLCAWSLLGELFFGEGSRLTVL.

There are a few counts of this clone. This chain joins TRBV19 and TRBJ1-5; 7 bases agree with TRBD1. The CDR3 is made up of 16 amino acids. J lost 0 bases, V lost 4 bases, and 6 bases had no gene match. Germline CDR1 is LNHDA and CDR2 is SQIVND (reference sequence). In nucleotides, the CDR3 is TGTGCCAGTAGTAGAGACAGGGTGGATAGCAATCAGCCCCAGCATTTT. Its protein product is CASSRDRVDSNQPQHF.

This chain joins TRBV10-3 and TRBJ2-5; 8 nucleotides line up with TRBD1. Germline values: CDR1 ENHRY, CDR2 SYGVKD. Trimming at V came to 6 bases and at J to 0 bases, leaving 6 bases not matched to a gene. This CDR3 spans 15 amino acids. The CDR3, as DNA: TGTGCCATCAGCATACAGGGGGACTACCAAGAGACCCAGTACTTC. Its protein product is CAISIQGDYQETQYF.

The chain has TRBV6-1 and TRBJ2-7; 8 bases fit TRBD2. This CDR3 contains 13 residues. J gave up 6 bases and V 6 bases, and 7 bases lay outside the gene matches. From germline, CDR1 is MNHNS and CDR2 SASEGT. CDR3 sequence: CASSVSGRAEQYF. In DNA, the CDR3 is TGTGCCAGCAGCGTGAGCGGGAGAGCCGAGCAGTACTTC.

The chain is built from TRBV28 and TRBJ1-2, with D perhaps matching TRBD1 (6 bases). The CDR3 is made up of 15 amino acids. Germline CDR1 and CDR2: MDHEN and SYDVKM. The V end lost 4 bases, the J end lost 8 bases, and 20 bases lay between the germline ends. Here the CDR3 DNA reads TGTGCCAGCAGTTCGAGCCCAACACAGGGCCGGGGCTACACCTTC. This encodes CASSSSPTQGRGYTF.

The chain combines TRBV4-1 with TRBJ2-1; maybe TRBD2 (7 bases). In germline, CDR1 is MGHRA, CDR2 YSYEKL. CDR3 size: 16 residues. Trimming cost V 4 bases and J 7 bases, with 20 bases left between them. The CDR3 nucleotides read TGCGCCAGCAGCCTGGGGGGGCTAGCGGTTGGGAATGAGCAGTTCTTC. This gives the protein CASSLGGLAVGNEQFF.

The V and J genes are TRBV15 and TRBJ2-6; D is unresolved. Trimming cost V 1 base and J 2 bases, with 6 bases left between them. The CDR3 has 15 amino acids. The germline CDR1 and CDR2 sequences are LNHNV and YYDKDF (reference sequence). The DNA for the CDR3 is TGTGCCACCAGCAGAGGAGAGGCTGGGGCCAACGTCCTGACTTTC. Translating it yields CATSRGEAGANVLTF.

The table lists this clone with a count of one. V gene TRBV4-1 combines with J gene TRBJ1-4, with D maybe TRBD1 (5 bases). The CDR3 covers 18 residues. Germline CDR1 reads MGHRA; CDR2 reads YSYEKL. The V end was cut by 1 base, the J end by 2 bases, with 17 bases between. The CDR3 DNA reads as TGCGCCAGCAGCCAAGCCCGGACAACCCTTGGGACTAATGAAAAACTGTTTTTT. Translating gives CASSQARTTLGTNEKLFF.

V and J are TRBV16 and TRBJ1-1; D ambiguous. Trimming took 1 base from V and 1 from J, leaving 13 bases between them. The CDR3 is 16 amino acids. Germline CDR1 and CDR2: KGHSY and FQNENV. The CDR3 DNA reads TGTGCCAGCAGCCAATTTTCAAGCTTCGGGAACACTGAAGCTTTCTTT. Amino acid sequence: CASSQFSSFGNTEAFF.

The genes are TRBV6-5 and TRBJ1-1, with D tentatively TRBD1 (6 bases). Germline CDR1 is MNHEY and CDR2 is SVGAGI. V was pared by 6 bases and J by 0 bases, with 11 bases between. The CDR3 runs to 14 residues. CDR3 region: CASSLQGMNTEAFF. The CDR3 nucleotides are TGTGCCAGCAGCCTACAGGGAATGAACACTGAAGCTTTCTTT.

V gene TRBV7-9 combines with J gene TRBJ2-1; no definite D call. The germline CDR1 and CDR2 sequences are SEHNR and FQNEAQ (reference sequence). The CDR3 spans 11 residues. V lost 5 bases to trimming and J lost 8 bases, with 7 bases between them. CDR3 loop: CASSRSDEQFF. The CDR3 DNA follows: TGTGCCAGCAGCCGATCGGATGAGCAGTTCTTC.

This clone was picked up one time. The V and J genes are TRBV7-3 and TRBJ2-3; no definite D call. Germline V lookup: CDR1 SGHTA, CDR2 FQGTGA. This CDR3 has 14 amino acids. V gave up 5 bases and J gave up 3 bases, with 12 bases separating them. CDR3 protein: CASSPTPGTDTQYF. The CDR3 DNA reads TGTGCCAGCAGCCCAACCCCCGGGACAGATACGCAGTATTTT.

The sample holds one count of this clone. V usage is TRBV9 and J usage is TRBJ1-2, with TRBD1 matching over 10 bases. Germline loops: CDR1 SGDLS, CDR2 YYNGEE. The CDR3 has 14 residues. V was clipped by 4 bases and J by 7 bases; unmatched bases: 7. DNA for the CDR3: TGTGCCAGCAGCCTGGGGGACAGGGGCCCTGGCTACACCTTC. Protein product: CASSLGDRGPGYTF.

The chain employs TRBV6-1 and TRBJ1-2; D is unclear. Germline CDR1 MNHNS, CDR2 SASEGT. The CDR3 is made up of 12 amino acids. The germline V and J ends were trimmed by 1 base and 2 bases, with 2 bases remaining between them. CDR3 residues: CASSEVNYGYTF. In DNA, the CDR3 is TGTGCCAGCAGTGAAGTAAACTATGGCTACACCTTC.

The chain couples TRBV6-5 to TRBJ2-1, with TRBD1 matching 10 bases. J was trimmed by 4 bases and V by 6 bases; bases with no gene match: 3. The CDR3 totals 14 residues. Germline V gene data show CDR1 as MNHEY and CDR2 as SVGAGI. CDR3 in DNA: TGTGCCAGCAGCGGGACAGGGGCATACAATGAGCAGTTCTTC. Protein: CASSGTGAYNEQFF.

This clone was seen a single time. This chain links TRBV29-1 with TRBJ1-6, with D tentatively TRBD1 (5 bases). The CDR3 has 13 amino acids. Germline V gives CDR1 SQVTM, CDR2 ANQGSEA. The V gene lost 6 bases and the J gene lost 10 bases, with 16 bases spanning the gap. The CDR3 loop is CSVTDGGKSPLHF. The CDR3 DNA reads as TGCAGCGTCACCGACGGGGGAAAATCACCCCTCCACTTT.